This TCR beta chain was captured in a study of vaccination and CD4 T cells after COVID-19. TCRdb used MiXCR to reprocess the PCR reads, holding one entry per CDR3 protein. Found here are 15,000 to 20,000 distinct CDR3 sequences, about 62% of them singletons; the top ten hold over 1%. The sequence was obtained from a human donor who had recovered from COVID-19. The sequencing used CD4+ T cells from blood, collected before SARS-CoV-2 vaccination.

CDR3 protein: CSARESSYEQYF. DNA for the CDR3: TGCAGTGCTAGGGAAAGCTCCTACGAGCAGTACTTC. The gene calls are TRBV20-1 and TRBJ2-7; D unresolved. This CDR3 has 12 amino acids. Trimming removed 3 bases from V and 0 bases from J, with 6 bases in between. Looked up from germline, CDR1 is DFQATT and CDR2 is SNEGSKA (reference sequence).